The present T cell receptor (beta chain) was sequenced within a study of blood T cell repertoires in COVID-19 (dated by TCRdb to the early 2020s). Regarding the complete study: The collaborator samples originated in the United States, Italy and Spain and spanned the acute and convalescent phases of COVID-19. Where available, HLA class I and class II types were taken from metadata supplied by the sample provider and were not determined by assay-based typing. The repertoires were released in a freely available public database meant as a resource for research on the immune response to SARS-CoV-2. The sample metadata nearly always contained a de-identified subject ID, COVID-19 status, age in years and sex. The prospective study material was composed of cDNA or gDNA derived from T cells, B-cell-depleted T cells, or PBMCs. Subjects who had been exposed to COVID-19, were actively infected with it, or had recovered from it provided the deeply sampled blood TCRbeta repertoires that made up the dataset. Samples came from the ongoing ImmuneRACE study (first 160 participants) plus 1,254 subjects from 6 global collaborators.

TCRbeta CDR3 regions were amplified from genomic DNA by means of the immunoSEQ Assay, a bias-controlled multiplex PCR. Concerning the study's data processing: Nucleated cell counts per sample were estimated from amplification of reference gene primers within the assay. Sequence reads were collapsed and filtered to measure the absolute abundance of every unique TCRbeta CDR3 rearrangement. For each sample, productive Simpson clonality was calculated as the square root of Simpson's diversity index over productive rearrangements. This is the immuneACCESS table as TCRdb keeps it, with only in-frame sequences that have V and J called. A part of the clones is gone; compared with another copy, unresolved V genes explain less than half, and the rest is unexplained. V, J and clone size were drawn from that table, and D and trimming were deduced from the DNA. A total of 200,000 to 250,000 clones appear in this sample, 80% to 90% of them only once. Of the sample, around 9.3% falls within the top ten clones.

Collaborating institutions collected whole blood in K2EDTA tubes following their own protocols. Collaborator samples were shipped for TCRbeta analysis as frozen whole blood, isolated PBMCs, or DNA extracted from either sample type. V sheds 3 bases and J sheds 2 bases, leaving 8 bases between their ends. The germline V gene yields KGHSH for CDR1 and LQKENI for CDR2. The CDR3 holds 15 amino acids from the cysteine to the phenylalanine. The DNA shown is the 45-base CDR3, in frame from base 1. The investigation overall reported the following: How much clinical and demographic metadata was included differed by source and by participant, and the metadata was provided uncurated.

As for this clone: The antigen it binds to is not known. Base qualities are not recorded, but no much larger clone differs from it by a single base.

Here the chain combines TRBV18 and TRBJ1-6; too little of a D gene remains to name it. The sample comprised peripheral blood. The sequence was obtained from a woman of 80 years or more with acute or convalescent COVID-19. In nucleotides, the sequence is TGTGCCAGCTCACCGACTTCCGCCTATAATTCACCCCTCCACTTT. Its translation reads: CASSPTSAYNSPLHF.